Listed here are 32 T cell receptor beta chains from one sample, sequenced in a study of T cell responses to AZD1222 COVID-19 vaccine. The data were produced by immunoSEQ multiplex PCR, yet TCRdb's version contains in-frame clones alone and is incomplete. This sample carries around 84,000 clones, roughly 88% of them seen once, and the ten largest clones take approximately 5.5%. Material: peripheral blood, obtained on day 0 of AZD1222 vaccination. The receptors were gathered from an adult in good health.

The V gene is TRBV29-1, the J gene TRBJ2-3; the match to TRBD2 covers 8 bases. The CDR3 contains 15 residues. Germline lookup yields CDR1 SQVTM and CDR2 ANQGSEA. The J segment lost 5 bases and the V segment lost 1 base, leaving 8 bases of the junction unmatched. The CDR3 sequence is CSVEGTSFALDTQYF. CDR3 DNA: TGCAGCGTTGAAGGGACTAGCTTCGCGCTAGATACGCAGTATTTT.

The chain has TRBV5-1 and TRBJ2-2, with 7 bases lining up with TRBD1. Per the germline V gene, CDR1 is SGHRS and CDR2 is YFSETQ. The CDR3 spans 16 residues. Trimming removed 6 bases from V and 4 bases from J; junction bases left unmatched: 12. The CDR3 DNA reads TGCGCCAGCACCAACCCCCGGGACAGCTCCACCGGGGAGCTGTTTTTT. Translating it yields CASTNPRDSSTGELFF.

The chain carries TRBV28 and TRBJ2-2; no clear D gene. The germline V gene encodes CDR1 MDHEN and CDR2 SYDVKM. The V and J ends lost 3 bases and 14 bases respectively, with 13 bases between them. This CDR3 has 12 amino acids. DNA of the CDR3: TGTGCCAGCAGTTTTATGGAGTTGAAACTGTTTTTT. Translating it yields CASSFMELKLFF.

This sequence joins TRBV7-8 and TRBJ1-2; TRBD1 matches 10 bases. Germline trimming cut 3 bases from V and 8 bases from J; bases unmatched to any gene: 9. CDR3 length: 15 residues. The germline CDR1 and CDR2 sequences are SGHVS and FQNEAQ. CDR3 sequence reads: CASSFHRQGAEGYTF. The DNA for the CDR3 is TGTGCCAGCAGCTTCCATAGACAGGGGGCAGAGGGCTACACCTTC.

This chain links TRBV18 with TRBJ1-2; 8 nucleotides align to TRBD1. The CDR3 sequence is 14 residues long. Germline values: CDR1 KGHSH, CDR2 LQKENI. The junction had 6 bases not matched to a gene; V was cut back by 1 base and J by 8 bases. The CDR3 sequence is CASSPRQGAGGYTF. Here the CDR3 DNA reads TGTGCCAGCTCACCACGGCAGGGGGCGGGCGGCTACACCTTC.

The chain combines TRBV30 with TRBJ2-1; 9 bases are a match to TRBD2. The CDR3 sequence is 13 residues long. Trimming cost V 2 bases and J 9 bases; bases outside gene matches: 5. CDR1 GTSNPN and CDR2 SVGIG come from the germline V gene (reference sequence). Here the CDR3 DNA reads TGTGCCTGGAGTAATAGCGGGAGAGGTGAGCAGTTCTTC. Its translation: CAWSNSGRGEQFF. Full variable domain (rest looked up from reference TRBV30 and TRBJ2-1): SQTIHQWPATLVQPVGSPLSLECTVEGTSNPNLYWYRQAAGRGLQLLFYSVGIGQISSEVPQNLSASRPQDRQFILSSKKLLLSDSGFYLCAWSNSGRGEQFFGPGTRLTVL.

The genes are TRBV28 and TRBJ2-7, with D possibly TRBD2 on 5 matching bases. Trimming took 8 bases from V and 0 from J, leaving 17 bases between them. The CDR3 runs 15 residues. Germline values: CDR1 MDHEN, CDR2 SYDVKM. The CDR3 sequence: CASLGLAGVSYEQYF. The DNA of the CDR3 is TGTGCCAGCCTTGGCTTGGCGGGCGTCTCCTACGAGCAGTACTTC.

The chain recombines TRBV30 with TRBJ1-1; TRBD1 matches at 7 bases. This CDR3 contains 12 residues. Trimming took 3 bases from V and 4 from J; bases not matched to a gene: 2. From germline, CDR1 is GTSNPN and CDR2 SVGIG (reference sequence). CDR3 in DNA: TGTGCCTGGAGGACAGGGCCCACTGAAGCTTTCTTT. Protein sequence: CAWRTGPTEAFF.

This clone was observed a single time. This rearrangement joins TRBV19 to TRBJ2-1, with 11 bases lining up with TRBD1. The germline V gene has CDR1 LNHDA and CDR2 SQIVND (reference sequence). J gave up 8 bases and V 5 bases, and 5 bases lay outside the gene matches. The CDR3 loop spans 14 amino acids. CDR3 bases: TGTGCCAGTAGTCCAGGACAGGGGGCAGATGAGCAGTTCTTC. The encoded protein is CASSPGQGADEQFF.

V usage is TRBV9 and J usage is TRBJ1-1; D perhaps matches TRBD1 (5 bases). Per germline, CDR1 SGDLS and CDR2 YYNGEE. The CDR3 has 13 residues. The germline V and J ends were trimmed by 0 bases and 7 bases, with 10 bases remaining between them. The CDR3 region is CASSVDVGREAFF. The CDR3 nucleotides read TGTGCCAGCAGCGTAGATGTGGGGCGTGAAGCTTTCTTT.

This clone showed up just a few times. For the CDR3, the DNA is TGCAGCGTCCAATACAATGAGCAGTTCTTC. Translation gives CSVQYNEQFF. V gene TRBV29-1 combines with J gene TRBJ2-1; D remains ambiguous. The length of the CDR3 is 10 residues. Germline assignment: CDR1 SQVTM and CDR2 ANQGSEA. The V gene lost 6 bases and the J gene lost 4 bases, with 4 bases spanning the gap.

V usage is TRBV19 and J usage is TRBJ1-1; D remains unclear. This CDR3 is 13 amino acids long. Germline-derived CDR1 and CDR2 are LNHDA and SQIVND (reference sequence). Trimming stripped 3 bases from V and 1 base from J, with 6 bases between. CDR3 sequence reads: CASSIGPNTEAFF. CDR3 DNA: TGTGCCAGTAGTATCGGCCCGAACACTGAAGCTTTCTTT.

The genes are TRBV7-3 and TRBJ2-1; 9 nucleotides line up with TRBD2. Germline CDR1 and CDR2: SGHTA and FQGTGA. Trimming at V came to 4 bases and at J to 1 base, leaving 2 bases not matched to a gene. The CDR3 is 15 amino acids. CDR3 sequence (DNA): TGTGCCAGCAGCTCAGCGGGAGGATCCTACAATGAGCAGTTCTTC. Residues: CASSSAGGSYNEQFF.

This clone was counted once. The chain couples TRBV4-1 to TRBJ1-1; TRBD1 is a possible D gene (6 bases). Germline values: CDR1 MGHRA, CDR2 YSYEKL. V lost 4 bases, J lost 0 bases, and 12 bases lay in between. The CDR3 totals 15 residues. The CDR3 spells CASSLGQIMNTEAFF. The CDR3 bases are TGCGCCAGCAGCCTCGGACAGATCATGAACACTGAAGCTTTCTTT.

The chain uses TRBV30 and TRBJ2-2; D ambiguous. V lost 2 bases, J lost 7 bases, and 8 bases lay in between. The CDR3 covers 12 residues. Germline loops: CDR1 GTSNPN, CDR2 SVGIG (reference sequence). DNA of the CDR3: TGTGCCTGGAGTTGGGGTGGCGGGGAGCTGTTTTTT. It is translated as CAWSWGGGELFF.

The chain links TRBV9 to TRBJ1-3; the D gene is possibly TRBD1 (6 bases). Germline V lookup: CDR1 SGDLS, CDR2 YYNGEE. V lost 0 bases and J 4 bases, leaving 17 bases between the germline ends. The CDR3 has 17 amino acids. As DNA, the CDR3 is TGTGCCAGCAGCGTAGGCTTGGGCGCAGGGGACGGAAACACCATATATTTT. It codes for CASSVGLGAGDGNTIYF.

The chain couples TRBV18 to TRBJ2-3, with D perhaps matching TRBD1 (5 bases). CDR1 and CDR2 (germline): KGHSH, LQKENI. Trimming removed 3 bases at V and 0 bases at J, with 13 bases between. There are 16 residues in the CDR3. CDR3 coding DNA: TGTGCCAGCTCACCCCGACAGACAACTAGCACAGATACGCAGTATTTT. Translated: CASSPRQTTSTDTQYF.

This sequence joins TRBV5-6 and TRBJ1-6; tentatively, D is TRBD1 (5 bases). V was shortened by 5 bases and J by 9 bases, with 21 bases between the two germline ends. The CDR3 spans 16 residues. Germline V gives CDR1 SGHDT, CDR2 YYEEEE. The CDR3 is CASSQDTLIRGSPLHF. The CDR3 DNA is TGTGCCAGCAGTCAGGACACACTCATTCGCGGTTCACCCCTCCACTTT.

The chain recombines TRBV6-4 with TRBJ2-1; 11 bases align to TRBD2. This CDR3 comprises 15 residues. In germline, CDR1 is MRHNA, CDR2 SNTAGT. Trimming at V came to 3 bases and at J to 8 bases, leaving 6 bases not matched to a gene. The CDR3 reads CASSDRLAGIHEQFF. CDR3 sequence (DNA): TGTGCCAGCAGTGATAGACTAGCGGGGATTCATGAGCAGTTCTTC.

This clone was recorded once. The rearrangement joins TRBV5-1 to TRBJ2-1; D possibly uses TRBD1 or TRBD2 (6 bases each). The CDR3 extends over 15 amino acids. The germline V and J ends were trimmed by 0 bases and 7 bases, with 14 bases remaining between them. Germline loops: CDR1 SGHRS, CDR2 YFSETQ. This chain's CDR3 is CASSLAWGAGNEQFF. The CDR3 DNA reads TGCGCCAGCAGCTTGGCGTGGGGGGCAGGGAATGAGCAGTTCTTC.

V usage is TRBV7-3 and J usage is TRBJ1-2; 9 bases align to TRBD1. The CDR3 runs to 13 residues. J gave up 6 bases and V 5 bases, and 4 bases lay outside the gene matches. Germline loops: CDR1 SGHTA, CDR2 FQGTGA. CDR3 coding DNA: TGTGCCAGCAGCACCAGGACAGGGGATGGCTACACCTTC. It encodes CASSTRTGDGYTF.

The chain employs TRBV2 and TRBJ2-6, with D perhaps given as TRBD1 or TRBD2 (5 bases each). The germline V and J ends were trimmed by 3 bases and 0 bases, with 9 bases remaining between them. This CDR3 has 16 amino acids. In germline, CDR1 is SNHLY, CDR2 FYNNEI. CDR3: CASSEAGSSGANVLTF. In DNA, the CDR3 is TGTGCCAGCAGTGAGGCAGGGAGCTCTGGGGCCAACGTCCTGACTTTC.

The CDR3 coding sequence is TGTGCCAGCACCCCCAGTCGTAGCGGGTACTCCTACAATGAGCAGTTCTTC. Translation gives CASTPSRSGYSYNEQFF. The rearrangement uses TRBV27 and TRBJ2-1; TRBD2 matches at 7 bases. CDR1 is MNHEY and CDR2 is SMNVEV in the germline V gene (reference sequence). The J segment lost 0 bases and the V segment lost 7 bases, leaving 12 bases of the junction unmatched. The CDR3 consists of 17 residues.

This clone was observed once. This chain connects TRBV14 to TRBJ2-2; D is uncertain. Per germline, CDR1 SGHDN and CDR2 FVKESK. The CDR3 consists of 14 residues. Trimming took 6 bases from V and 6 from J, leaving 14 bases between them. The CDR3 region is CASSPRRMAGELFF. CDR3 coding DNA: TGTGCCAGCAGTCCTAGGAGAATGGCCGGGGAGCTGTTTTTT.

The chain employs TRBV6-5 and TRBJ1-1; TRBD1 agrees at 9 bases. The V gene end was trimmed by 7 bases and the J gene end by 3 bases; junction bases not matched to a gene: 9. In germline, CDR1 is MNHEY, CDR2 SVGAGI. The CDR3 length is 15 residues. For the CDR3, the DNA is TGTGCCAGCAACCTCCTACAGGGGGCGGACACTGAAGCTTTCTTT. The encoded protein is CASNLLQGADTEAFF.

The CDR3 region is CACNRMRSKYF. As DNA, the CDR3 is TGTGCCTGTAACCGTATGAGGTCCAAGTACTTC. V and J are TRBV30 and TRBJ2-5; no definite D call. CDR1 is GTSNPN, CDR2 SVGIG, per germline (reference sequence). The CDR3 length is 11 residues. The ends were cut back, 6 bases at V and 12 bases at J, with 17 bases in the middle. Complete variable domain (other parts from reference TRBV30 and TRBJ2-5): SQTIHQWPATLVQPVGSPLSLECTVEGTSNPNLYWYRQAAGRGLQLLFYSVGIGQISSEVPQNLSASRPQDRQFILSSKKLLLSDSGFYLCACNRMRSKYFGPGTRLLVL.

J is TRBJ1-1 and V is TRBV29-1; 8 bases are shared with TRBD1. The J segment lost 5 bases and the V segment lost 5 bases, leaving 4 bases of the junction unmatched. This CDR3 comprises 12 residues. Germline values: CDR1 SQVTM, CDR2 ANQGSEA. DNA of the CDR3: TGCAGCGTTAACAGGGGGGGGACTGAAGCTTTCTTT. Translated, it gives CSVNRGGTEAFF.

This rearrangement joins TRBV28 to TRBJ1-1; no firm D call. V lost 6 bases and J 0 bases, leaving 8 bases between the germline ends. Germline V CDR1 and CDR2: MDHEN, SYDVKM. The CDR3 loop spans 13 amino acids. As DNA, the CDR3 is TGTGCCAGCAGGGGGATCATGAACACTGAAGCTTTCTTT. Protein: CASRGIMNTEAFF.

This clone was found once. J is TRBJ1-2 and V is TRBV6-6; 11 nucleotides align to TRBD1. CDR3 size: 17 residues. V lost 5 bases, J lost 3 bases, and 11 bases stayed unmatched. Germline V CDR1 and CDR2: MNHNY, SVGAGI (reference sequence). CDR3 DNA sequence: TGTGCCAGCAGTCCCCGGGACAGGGGGGCCCCCGACTATGGCTACACCTTC. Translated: CASSPRDRGAPDYGYTF.

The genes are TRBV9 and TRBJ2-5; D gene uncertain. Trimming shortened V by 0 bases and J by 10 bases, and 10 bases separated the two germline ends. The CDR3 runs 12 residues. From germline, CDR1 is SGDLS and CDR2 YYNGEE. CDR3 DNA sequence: TGTGCCAGCAGCGTAGTAGGCGGTGGCCAGTACTTC. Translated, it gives CASSVVGGGQYF.

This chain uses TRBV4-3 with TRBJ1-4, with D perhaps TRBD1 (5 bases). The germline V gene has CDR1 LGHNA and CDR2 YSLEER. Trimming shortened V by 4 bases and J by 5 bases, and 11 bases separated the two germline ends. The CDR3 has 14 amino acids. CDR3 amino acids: CASSPDTPNEKLFF. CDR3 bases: TGCGCCAGCAGCCCGGACACCCCAAATGAAAAACTGTTTTTT.

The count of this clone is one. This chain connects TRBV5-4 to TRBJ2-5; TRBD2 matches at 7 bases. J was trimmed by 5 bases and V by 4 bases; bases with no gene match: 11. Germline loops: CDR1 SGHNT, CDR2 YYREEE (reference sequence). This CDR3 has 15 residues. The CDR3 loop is CASSKPGTNGETQYF. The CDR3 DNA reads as TGTGCCAGCAGCAAACCCGGGACTAACGGTGAGACCCAGTACTTC.